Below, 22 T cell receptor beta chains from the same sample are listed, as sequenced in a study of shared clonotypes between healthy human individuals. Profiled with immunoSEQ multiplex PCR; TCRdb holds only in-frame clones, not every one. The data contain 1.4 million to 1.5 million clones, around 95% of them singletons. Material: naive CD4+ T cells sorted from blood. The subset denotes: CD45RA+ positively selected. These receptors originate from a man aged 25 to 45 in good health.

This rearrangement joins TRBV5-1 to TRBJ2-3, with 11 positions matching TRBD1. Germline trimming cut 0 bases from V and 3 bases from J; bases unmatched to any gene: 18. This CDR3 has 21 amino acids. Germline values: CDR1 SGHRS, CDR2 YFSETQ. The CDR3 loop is CASSLAPGTGGSSGATDTQYF. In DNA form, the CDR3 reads TGCGCCAGCAGCTTGGCCCCCGGGACAGGGGGATCAAGCGGGGCAACAGATACGCAGTATTTT.

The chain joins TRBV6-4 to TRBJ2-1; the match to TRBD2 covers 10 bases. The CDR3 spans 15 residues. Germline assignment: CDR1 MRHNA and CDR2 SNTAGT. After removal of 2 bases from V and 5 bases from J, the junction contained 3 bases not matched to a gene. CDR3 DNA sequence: TGTGCCAGCAGTGACCTAGCGGGAGCCAACAATGAGCAGTTCTTC. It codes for CASSDLAGANNEQFF.

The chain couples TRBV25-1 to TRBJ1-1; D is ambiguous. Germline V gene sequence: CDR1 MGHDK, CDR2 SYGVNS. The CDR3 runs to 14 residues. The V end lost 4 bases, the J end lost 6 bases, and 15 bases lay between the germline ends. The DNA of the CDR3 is TGTGCCAGCAGTGGCCCCGGGGTAAGAGCTGAAGCTTTCTTT. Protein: CASSGPGVRAEAFF.

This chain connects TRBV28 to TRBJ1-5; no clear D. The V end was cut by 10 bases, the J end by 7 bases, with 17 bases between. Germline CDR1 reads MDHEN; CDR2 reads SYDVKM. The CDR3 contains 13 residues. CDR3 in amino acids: CATSNALSQPQHF. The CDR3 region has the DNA TGTGCCACCTCAAACGCTTTGAGCCAGCCCCAGCATTTT.

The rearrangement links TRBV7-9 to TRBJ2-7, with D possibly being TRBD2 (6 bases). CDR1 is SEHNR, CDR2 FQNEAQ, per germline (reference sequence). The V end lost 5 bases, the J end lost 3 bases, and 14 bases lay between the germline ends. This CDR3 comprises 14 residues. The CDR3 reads CASSRRAGNYEQYF. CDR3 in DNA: TGTGCCAGCAGCCGGAGGGCCGGGAACTACGAGCAGTACTTC. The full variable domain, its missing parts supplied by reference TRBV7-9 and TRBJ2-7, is DTGVSQNPRHKITKRGQNVTFRCDPISEHNRLYWYRQTLGQGPEFLTYFQNEAQLEKSRLLSDRFSAERPKGSFSTLEIQRTEQGDSAMYLCASSRRAGNYEQYFGPGTRLTVT.

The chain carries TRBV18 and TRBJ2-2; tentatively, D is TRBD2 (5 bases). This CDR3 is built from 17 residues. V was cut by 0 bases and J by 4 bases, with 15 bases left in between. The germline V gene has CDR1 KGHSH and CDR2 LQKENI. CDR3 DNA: TGTGCCAGCTCACCACCAAATAGGACTCATACCACCGGGGAGCTGTTTTTT. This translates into CASSPPNRTHTTGELFF.

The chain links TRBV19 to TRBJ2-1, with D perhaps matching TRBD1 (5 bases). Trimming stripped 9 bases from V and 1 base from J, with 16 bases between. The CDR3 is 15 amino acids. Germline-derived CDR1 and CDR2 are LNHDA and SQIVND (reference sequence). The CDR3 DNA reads TGTGCCAGCACTCAAAGGGGTTTTTCCTACAATGAGCAGTTCTTC. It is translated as CASTQRGFSYNEQFF.

The CDR3 reads CASSPQRGREQYF. Here the CDR3 DNA reads TGTGCCAGCAGCCCCCAGCGGGGTCGGGAGCAGTACTTC. This chain joins TRBV7-2 and TRBJ2-7; 7 bases map to TRBD2. The germline CDR1 and CDR2 sequences are SGHTA and FQGNSA. The CDR3 extends over 13 amino acids. The trim removed 5 bases at V and 7 bases at J, leaving 8 bases unmatched.

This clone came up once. In DNA, the CDR3 is TGTGCCAGCTCACCAGGGGCAGGGGCCCTCTACGAGCAGTACTTC. It encodes CASSPGAGALYEQYF. This chain links TRBV18 with TRBJ2-7, with a possible D match to TRBD1 (6 bases). The CDR3 totals 15 residues. V lost 2 bases, J lost 3 bases, and 14 bases lay in between. Germline lookup yields CDR1 KGHSH and CDR2 LQKENI. The full variable domain, with the rest looked up from reference TRBV18 and TRBJ2-7, is NAGVMQNPRHLVRRRGQEARLRCSPMKGHSHVYWYRQLPEEGLKFMVYLQKENIIDESGMPKERFSAEFPKEGPSILRIQQVVRGDSAAYFCASSPGAGALYEQYFGPGTRLTVT.

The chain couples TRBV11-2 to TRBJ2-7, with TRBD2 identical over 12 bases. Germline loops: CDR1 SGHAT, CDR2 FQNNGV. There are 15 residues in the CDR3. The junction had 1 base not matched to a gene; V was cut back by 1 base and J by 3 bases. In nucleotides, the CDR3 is TGTGCCAGCAGCTTAGGGACTAGCGGGGTCTACGAGCAGTACTTC. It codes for CASSLGTSGVYEQYF.

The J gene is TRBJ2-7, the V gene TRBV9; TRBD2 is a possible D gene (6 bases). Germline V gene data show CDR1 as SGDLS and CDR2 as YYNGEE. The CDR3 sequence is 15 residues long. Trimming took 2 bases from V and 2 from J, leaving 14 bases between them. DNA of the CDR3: TGTGCCAGCAGCGTGTCATGGGACTCAACCTACGAGCAGTACTTC. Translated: CASSVSWDSTYEQYF.

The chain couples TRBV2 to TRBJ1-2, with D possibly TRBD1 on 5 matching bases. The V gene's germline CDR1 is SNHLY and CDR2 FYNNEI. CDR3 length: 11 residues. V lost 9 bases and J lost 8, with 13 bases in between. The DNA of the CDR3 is TGTGCCAGTTCCAGGGTGTCCGGCTACACCTTC. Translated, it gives CASSRVSGYTF.

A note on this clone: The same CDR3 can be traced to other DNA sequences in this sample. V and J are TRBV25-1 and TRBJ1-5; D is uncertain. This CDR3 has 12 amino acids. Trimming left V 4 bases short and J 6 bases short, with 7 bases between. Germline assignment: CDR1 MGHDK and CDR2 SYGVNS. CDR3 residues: CASSVGGQPQHF. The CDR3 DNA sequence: TGTGCCAGCAGTGTAGGCGGTCAGCCCCAGCATTTT.

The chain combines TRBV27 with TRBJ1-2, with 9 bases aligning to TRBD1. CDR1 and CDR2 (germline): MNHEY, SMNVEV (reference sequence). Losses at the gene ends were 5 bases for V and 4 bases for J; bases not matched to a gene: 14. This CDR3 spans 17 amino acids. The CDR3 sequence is CASSPVTGTGIIYGYTF. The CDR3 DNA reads TGTGCCAGCAGTCCAGTTACCGGGACAGGGATAATCTATGGCTACACCTTC.

DNA for the CDR3: TGTGCCAGCAGTTTACTAGCGGGCGGGCTCAATGAGCAGTTCTTC. This sequence encodes CASSLLAGGLNEQFF. The V and J genes are TRBV2 and TRBJ2-1; 9 nucleotides line up with TRBD2. The CDR3 is 15 amino acids. Germline assignment: CDR1 SNHLY and CDR2 FYNNEI. The V gene end was trimmed by 5 bases and the J gene end by 6 bases; junction bases not matched to a gene: 8.

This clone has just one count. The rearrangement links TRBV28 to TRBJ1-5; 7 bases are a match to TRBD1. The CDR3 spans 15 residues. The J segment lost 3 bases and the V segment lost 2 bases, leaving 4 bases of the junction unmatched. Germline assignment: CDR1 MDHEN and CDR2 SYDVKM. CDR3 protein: CASSLGQAINQPQHF. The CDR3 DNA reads TGTGCCAGCAGTTTAGGACAGGCGATCAATCAGCCCCAGCATTTT.

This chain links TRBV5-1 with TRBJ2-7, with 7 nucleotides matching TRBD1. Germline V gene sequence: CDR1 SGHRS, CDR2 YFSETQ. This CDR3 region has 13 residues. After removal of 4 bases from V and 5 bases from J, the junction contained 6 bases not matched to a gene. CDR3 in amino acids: CASSGTGADEQYF. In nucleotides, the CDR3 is TGCGCCAGCAGCGGAACAGGGGCGGACGAGCAGTACTTC.

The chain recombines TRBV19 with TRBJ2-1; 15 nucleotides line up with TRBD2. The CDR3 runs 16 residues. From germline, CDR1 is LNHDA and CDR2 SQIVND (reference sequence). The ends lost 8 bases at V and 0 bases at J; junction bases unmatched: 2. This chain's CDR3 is CASGTSGRSSYNEQFF. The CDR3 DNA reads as TGTGCCAGTGGGACTAGCGGGAGGAGCTCCTACAATGAGCAGTTCTTC.

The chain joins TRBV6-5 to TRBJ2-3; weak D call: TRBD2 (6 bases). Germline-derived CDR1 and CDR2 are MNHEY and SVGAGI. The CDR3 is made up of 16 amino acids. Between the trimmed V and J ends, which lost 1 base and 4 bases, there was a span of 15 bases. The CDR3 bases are TGTGCCAGCAGTTACTTCCTACCCGCGGGGTCAGATACGCAGTATTTT. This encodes CASSYFLPAGSDTQYF.

The chain's CDR3 is CASSPSPGGPQLLSGANVLTF. The CDR3 DNA follows: TGCGCCAGCAGCCCGTCGCCGGGGGGACCTCAACTACTTTCTGGGGCCAACGTCCTGACTTTC. This chain links TRBV5-1 with TRBJ2-6; 7 nucleotides align to TRBD2. J lost 1 base, V lost 4 bases, and 20 bases had no gene match. The V gene's germline CDR1 is SGHRS and CDR2 YFSETQ. The CDR3 covers 21 residues. The full variable domain, with the rest looked up from reference TRBV5-1 and TRBJ2-6, is KAGVTQTPRYLIKTRGQQVTLSCSPISGHRSVSWYQQTPGQGLQFLFEYFSETQRNKGNFPGRFSGRQFSNSRSEMNVSTLELGDSALYLCASSPSPGGPQLLSGANVLTFGAGSRLTVL.

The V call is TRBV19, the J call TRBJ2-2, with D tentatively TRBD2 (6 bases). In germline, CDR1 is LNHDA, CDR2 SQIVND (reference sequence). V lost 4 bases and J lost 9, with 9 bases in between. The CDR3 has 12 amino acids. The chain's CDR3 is CASSKAGWELFF. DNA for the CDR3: TGTGCCAGTAGTAAAGCGGGTTGGGAGCTGTTTTTT.

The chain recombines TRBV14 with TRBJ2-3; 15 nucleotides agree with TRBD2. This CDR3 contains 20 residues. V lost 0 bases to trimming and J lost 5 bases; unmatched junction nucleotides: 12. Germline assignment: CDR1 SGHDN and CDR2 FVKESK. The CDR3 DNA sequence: TGTGCCAGCAGCCAAGATCGGAGCGGGACTAGCGGGAGGAAGGGAGATACGCAGTATTTT. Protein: CASSQDRSGTSGRKGDTQYF.